These 18 T cell receptor beta chains were sequenced from one sample in a study of control samples from healthy donors and cancer patients. Only in-frame clones appear in the TCRdb table, and some are missing; sequencing was by immunoSEQ multiplex PCR. The sample includes 350,000 to 450,000 clones, more than 80% of them seen just once. The sample was PBMCs. These receptors originate from a man between 35 and 55 years old with head and neck cancer.

The sample holds a few counts of this clone. This chain joins TRBV2 and TRBJ2-3, with 7 bases lining up with TRBD1. CDR1 and CDR2 from the germline V gene are SNHLY and FYNNEI. The CDR3 consists of 16 residues. Unmatched junction bases numbered 7, after V lost 3 bases and J lost 1 base. The CDR3 bases are TGTGCCAGCAGTGACGGGACAGCACGGGGCACAGATACGCAGTATTTT. Protein sequence: CASSDGTARGTDTQYF.

V gene TRBV5-5 combines with J gene TRBJ1-2, with unresolved D. Germline V CDR1 and CDR2: SGHKS, YYEKEE (reference sequence). The CDR3 has 15 amino acids. The V and J ends lost 4 bases and 5 bases respectively, with 18 bases between them. DNA for the CDR3: TGTGCCAGCAGCCCCGCAGTAGCGGGTGGTTATGGCTACACCTTC. Protein product: CASSPAVAGGYGYTF.

The rearrangement uses TRBV28 and TRBJ1-2, with 8 bases that match TRBD1. Germline V gives CDR1 MDHEN, CDR2 SYDVKM. The CDR3 extends over 14 amino acids. The V segment lost 6 bases and the J segment 4 bases; nucleotides outside the gene matches: 7. For the CDR3, the DNA is TGTGCCAGCAGCCCCGGACAGGGCCCCTATGGCTACACCTTC. It is translated as CASSPGQGPYGYTF.

The chain links TRBV29-1 to TRBJ1-3, with 10 positions matching TRBD1. J gave up 5 bases and V 2 bases, and 6 bases lay outside the gene matches. Germline CDR1 is SQVTM and CDR2 is ANQGSEA. This CDR3 has 15 residues. In DNA form, the CDR3 reads TGCAGCGTTGAATTGGGACAGGGGAGGAGAAACACCATATATTTT. Translating gives CSVELGQGRRNTIYF. The full variable domain, rest sourced from reference TRBV29-1 and TRBJ1-3, is SAVISQKPSRDICQRGTSLTIQCQVDSQVTMMFWYRQQPGQSLTLIATANQGSEATYESGFVIDKFPISRPNLTFSTLTVSNMSPEDSSIYLCSVELGQGRRNTIYFGEGSWLTVV.

The chain recombines TRBV29-1 with TRBJ2-1, with TRBD1 matching 9 bases. The J segment lost 6 bases and the V segment lost 4 bases, leaving 13 bases of the junction unmatched. In germline, CDR1 is SQVTM, CDR2 ANQGSEA. The CDR3 contains 16 residues. CDR3 bases: TGCAGCGTTGCTATGGGCACTTTGGGACAGGGCAATGAGCAGTTCTTC. This sequence encodes CSVAMGTLGQGNEQFF.

The rearrangement uses TRBV28 and TRBJ2-7, with 10 bases that match TRBD2. CDR1 is MDHEN, CDR2 SYDVKM, per germline. The V segment lost 6 bases and the J segment 4 bases; nucleotides outside the gene matches: 3. The CDR3 length is 13 residues. CDR3 amino acids: CASRAGGPYEQYF. The DNA for the CDR3 is TGTGCCAGCAGAGCGGGAGGGCCGTACGAGCAGTACTTC.

V usage is TRBV6-4 and J usage is TRBJ1-1; 11 bases agree with TRBD1. Germline trimming cut 7 bases from V and 6 bases from J; bases unmatched to any gene: 7. From germline, CDR1 is MRHNA and CDR2 SNTAGT. The CDR3 extends over 14 amino acids. In DNA form, the CDR3 reads TGTGCCAGCAAATCCGGGACAGGGGGGTCTGAAGCTTTCTTT. Translation gives CASKSGTGGSEAFF.

This chain connects TRBV19 to TRBJ2-4; possibly TRBD1 for D (5 bases). The germline CDR1 and CDR2 sequences are LNHDA and SQIVND (reference sequence). Trimming removed 5 bases from V and 1 base from J, with 18 bases in between. CDR3 size: 17 residues. In DNA, the CDR3 is TGTGCCAGTAGTCCCTCGGCAGGGATTTACGCCAAAAACATTCAGTACTTC. Translated: CASSPSAGIYAKNIQYF.

The V call is TRBV5-4, the J call TRBJ2-5; 8 positions match TRBD1. V was clipped by 2 bases and J by 4 bases; unmatched bases: 7. The CDR3 sequence is 15 residues long. Germline V CDR1 and CDR2: SGHNT, YYREEE (reference sequence). For the CDR3, the DNA is TGTGCCAGCAGCTTTGGACAGGGAAGGAGAGAGACCCAGTACTTC. Translated: CASSFGQGRRETQYF.

A single count supports this clone. The chain couples TRBV5-1 to TRBJ2-3; D is tentatively TRBD1 or TRBD2 (5 bases each). CDR3 size: 16 residues. Germline CDR1 and CDR2: SGHRS and YFSETQ. V was shortened by 3 bases and J by 2 bases, with 16 bases between the two germline ends. The CDR3 loop reads CASSSRGLSPTDTQYF. The CDR3 coding sequence is TGCGCCAGCAGCTCCCGGGGCCTTTCCCCCACAGATACGCAGTATTTT.

The V gene is TRBV9, the J gene TRBJ2-2; TRBD2 matches at 9 bases. The V and J ends lost 3 bases and 8 bases, in that order; junction bases with no gene match: 17. Germline assignment: CDR1 SGDLS and CDR2 YYNGEE. CDR3 length: 18 residues. CDR3 in DNA: TGTGCCAGCAGCGCCCAACTCCACGCGGGAGGGCCGCATGGGGAGCTGTTTTTT. Translated: CASSAQLHAGGPHGELFF.

The chain couples TRBV27 to TRBJ2-7, with 10 bases that match TRBD1. The germline CDR1 and CDR2 sequences are MNHEY and SMNVEV (reference sequence). This CDR3 has 12 amino acids. Trimming cost V 11 bases and J 4 bases; bases outside gene matches: 5. The CDR3 reads CAVRDRGYEQYF. The CDR3 DNA follows: TGTGCCGTCCGGGACAGGGGATACGAGCAGTACTTC.

The chain recombines TRBV18 with TRBJ2-1; D is perhaps TRBD1 (5 bases). CDR3 length: 15 residues. CDR1 and CDR2 (germline): KGHSH, LQKENI. V lost 5 bases, J lost 8 bases, and 19 bases lay in between. CDR3 bases: TGTGCCAGCTCATCCCTACAGGAGTCGCTCCATGAGCAGTTCTTC. Residues: CASSSLQESLHEQFF.

This chain uses TRBV10-1 with TRBJ2-1, with TRBD1 as a possible D gene (6 bases). CDR3 size: 14 residues. Trimming shortened V by 0 bases and J by 7 bases, and 10 bases separated the two germline ends. Germline V lookup: CDR1 WNHNN, CDR2 SYGVQD (reference sequence). This CDR3 reads CASSESGGKNEQFF. In DNA form, the CDR3 reads TGCGCCAGCAGTGAGTCAGGGGGAAAAAATGAGCAGTTCTTC.

In the case of this clone: At one of its ends the junction is not consistent with the germline gene, which may arise from a read error. The J gene is TRBJ1-4, the V gene TRBV5-6; D is unresolved. This CDR3 has 13 amino acids. Looked up from germline, CDR1 is SGHDT and CDR2 is YYEEEE. The DNA of the CDR3 is TGTGCCAGCAGCGTCGGGAGCATTCGGTTCGTAAGTTTT. Translated: CASSVGSIRFVSF. Combining the CDR3 with reference TRBV5-6 and TRBJ1-4 gives the whole variable domain DAGVTQSPTHLIKTRGQQVTLRCSPKSGHDTVSWYQQALGQGPQFIFQYYEEEERQRGNFPDRFSGHQFPNYSSELNVNALLLGDSALYLCASSVGSIRFVSFGSGTQLSVL.

This clone appeared once. The CDR3 region has the DNA TGTGCCAGCAGCGTAGCCCCCCAGGCTGTGCACTACGAGCAGTACTTC. Amino acids: CASSVAPQAVHYEQYF. The chain employs TRBV9 and TRBJ2-7; no definite D call. The V gene's germline CDR1 is SGDLS and CDR2 YYNGEE. The CDR3 is 16 residues long. The ends were cut back, 0 bases at V and 3 bases at J, with 16 bases in the middle.

CDR3 region: CASSVAPAPSYEQYF. Here the CDR3 DNA reads TGTGCCAGCAGCGTAGCTCCGGCGCCTTCCTACGAGCAGTACTTC. The chain uses TRBV9 and TRBJ2-7; D gene ambiguous. Trimming stripped 0 bases from V and 1 base from J, with 11 bases between. This CDR3 spans 15 amino acids. CDR1 and CDR2 (germline): SGDLS, YYNGEE.

The rearrangement links TRBV11-3 to TRBJ2-2; D is uncertain. The CDR3 runs 14 residues. Germline V lookup: CDR1 SGHNT, CDR2 YENEEA. Trimming stripped 2 bases from V and 3 bases from J, with 7 bases between. The DNA of the CDR3 is TGTGCCAGCAGCTTACGGACGGACACCGGGGAGCTGTTTTTT. This translates into CASSLRTDTGELFF.